The 11 T cell receptor beta chains presented below share a single source sample, sequenced in a study of T cell responses to AZD1222 COVID-19 vaccine. Method: immunoSEQ multiplex PCR; TCRdb's copy keeps in-frame clones and lacks some. The sample carries 150,000 or so clones, roughly 88% recorded once. This specimen consisted of peripheral blood, obtained on day 0 of AZD1222 vaccination. The receptors here all came from an adult in good health.

Only one count was recorded for this clone. The gene calls are TRBV5-4 and TRBJ2-2; 8 nucleotides match TRBD2. Trimming removed 4 bases from V and 4 bases from J; junction bases left unmatched: 12. Germline assignment: CDR1 SGHNT and CDR2 YYREEE (reference sequence). CDR3 size: 17 residues. The CDR3 nucleotides are TGTGCCAGCAGCCCTAAAGGCGGACTAGCAAGCACCGGGGAGCTGTTTTTT. As protein: CASSPKGGLASTGELFF.

The rearrangement joins TRBV7-9 to TRBJ2-1; no definite D call. The germline V gene has CDR1 SEHNR and CDR2 FQNEAQ (reference sequence). Trimming stripped 5 bases from V and 5 bases from J, with 13 bases between. CDR3 length: 14 residues. The CDR3, as DNA: TGTGCCAGCAGCGCACTTGGACCGAACAATGAGCAGTTCTTC. Protein sequence: CASSALGPNNEQFF. The entire variable domain, with the rest obtained from reference TRBV7-9 and TRBJ2-1, is as follows: DTGVSQNPRHKITKRGQNVTFRCDPISEHNRLYWYRQTLGQGPEFLTYFQNEAQLEKSRLLSDRFSAERPKGSFSTLEIQRTEQGDSAMYLCASSALGPNNEQFFGPGTRLTVL.

This clone appeared a single time. V gene TRBV6-5 combines with J gene TRBJ2-2, with D possibly being TRBD2 (7 bases). The CDR3 extends over 14 amino acids. Per germline, CDR1 MNHEY and CDR2 SVGAGI. Trimming stripped 8 bases from V and 5 bases from J, with 15 bases between. DNA of the CDR3: TGTGCCAGCTGGGCGGGGGCAAAAACCGGGGAGCTGTTTTTT. Translated: CASWAGAKTGELFF.

The chain uses TRBV23-1 and TRBJ1-4; D is undetermined. TRBV23-1 is an ORF; its function is uncertain. The length of the CDR3 is 14 residues. V was shortened by 6 bases and J by 8 bases, with 16 bases between the two germline ends. CDR3 sequence reads: CASRGTLLGEKLFF. The CDR3 DNA sequence: TGCGCCAGCAGGGGTACCCTTTTGGGGGAAAAACTGTTTTTT.

The chain uses TRBV6-2 or TRBV6-3 and TRBJ2-5, with TRBD2 matching over 8 bases. The CDR3 is 20 residues long. The J segment lost 5 bases and the V segment lost 6 bases, leaving 26 bases of the junction unmatched. The germline V gene encodes CDR1 MNHEY and CDR2 SVGEGT. The CDR3 DNA follows: TGTGCCAGCAGCCTTTGGCACGGACTTCGTGCGGCGGGAGGAAGCGAGACCCAGTACTTC. It is translated as CASSLWHGLRAAGGSETQYF.

Here the CDR3 reads CATREGRGSGNTIYF. The CDR3 coding sequence is TGTGCCACCAGGGAGGGTAGAGGATCTGGAAACACCATATATTTT. The chain combines TRBV10-3 with TRBJ1-3; D might be TRBD1 (5 bases). The CDR3 runs to 15 residues. V lost 10 bases and J lost 1, with 17 bases in between. Germline CDR1 reads ENHRY; CDR2 reads SYGVKD.

The V call is TRBV25-1, the J call TRBJ2-7; 7 positions agree with TRBD1. CDR3 length: 13 residues. Germline CDR1 reads MGHDK; CDR2 reads SYGVNS. The V and J ends lost 6 bases and 2 bases, in that order; junction bases with no gene match: 4. Here the CDR3 DNA reads TGTGCCAGCAGCCACAGGGGAGCCTACGAGCAGTACTTC. It specifies CASSHRGAYEQYF.

The chain links TRBV6-5 to TRBJ2-7, with D possibly called TRBD1 or TRBD2 (5 bases each). Trimming took off 5 bases at V and 6 bases at J, with 14 bases between the two ends. From germline, CDR1 is MNHEY and CDR2 SVGAGI. CDR3 length equals 13 residues. The CDR3 DNA reads TGTGCCAGCAGTAGCGGCAGGGCCCGCGAGCAGTACTTC. Its protein product is CASSSGRAREQYF.

The J gene is TRBJ1-1, the V gene TRBV9; D is possibly TRBD1 (5 bases). The CDR3 has 14 amino acids. CDR1 is SGDLS, CDR2 YYNGEE, per germline. The V gene lost 0 bases and the J gene lost 5 bases, with 11 bases spanning the gap. The CDR3 coding sequence is TGTGCCAGCAGCGTAGGGGAGGGGTGGACTGAAGCTTTCTTT. Protein: CASSVGEGWTEAFF.

The V gene is TRBV10-2, the J gene TRBJ2-1, with TRBD2 identical over 10 bases. CDR3 size: 16 residues. The V and J ends lost 5 bases and 10 bases, in that order; junction bases with no gene match: 14. Germline V gene sequence: CDR1 WSHSY, CDR2 SAAADI. DNA of the CDR3: TGCGCCAGCAGTAAGGCTAGCGGGGGACGCTCAGAGGAGCAGTTCTTC. It yields the protein CASSKASGGRSEEQFF.

The chain uses TRBV7-2 and TRBJ2-2, with D maybe TRBD2 (5 bases). The CDR3 consists of 16 residues. Germline CDR1 SGHTA, CDR2 FQGNSA. Trimming took 4 bases from V and 5 from J, leaving 17 bases between them. CDR3: CASSSRGRLETGELFF. The CDR3, as DNA: TGTGCCAGCAGCTCCAGAGGGCGGCTGGAGACCGGGGAGCTGTTTTTT.